The 8 T cell receptor beta chains presented below share a single source sample, sequenced in a study of cytomegalovirus exposure and HLA in healthy donors. A multiplex PCR was run with 60 Vbeta primers and 13 Jbeta primers. TCRdb's copy holds only in-frame clones and misses some; the assay was immunoSEQ multiplex PCR. The sample consists of 85,000 to 120,000 clones, 63% of them appearing once. The material sequenced was PBMCs. Receptors were obtained from a human donor in good health.

J is TRBJ2-7 and V is TRBV2; maybe TRBD2 (6 bases). Between the trimmed V and J ends, which lost 3 bases and 1 base, there was a span of 13 bases. The CDR3 totals 15 residues. Germline CDR1 reads SNHLY; CDR2 reads FYNNEI. The DNA for the CDR3 is TGTGCCAGCAGTGACGTCCAGCGGGTATCCTACGAGCAGTACTTC. Translated, it gives CASSDVQRVSYEQYF.

This clone was recorded only once. V is TRBV5-4 and J is TRBJ2-1; perhaps TRBD1 as D (6 bases). Germline-derived CDR1 and CDR2 are SGHNT and YYREEE (reference sequence). This CDR3 comprises 16 residues. Trimming stripped 2 bases from V and 4 bases from J, with 16 bases between. CDR3 loop: CASSFSARGSYNEQFF. CDR3 nucleotide sequence: TGTGCCAGCAGCTTCTCGGCCAGGGGTTCTTACAATGAGCAGTTCTTC.

The genes are TRBV11-1 and TRBJ2-5, with 10 positions matching TRBD2. Germline lookup yields CDR1 SGHAT and CDR2 FQDESV (reference sequence). CDR3 length: 13 amino acids. V shed 6 bases, J shed 5 bases, and the junction held 3 bases outside the gene matches. The DNA for the CDR3 is TGTGCCAGCAGTCTGGGACTAGCGGAGACCCAGTACTTC. Its translation: CASSLGLAETQYF.

This clone has more than one count but fewer than ten. The rearrangement uses TRBV6-6 and TRBJ1-5; a weak D match, TRBD1 (5 bases). The CDR3 has 15 residues. V dropped 6 bases and J dropped 7 bases, with 19 bases sitting between them. Germline-derived CDR1 and CDR2 are MNHNY and SVGAGI (reference sequence). The CDR3 bases are TGTGCCAGCAGGGATCCGGGCCCCAGGGAACAGCCCCAGCATTTT. Its protein product is CASRDPGPREQPQHF.

The rearrangement joins TRBV28 to TRBJ2-3; 7 positions agree with TRBD2. The CDR3 is 16 amino acids. V dropped 4 bases and J dropped 2; count of bases not matched to a gene: 9. Germline V gene sequence: CDR1 MDHEN, CDR2 SYDVKM. This CDR3 is CASSSLIREDTDTQYF. The CDR3, as DNA: TGTGCCAGCAGTTCCCTAATCCGGGAGGACACAGATACGCAGTATTTT.

This clone was recorded only once. J is TRBJ2-5 and V is TRBV12-5; 7 bases map to TRBD1. The DNA end lines up better with TRBJ2-7; the J call may be wrong. The germline V gene encodes CDR1 LGHNT and CDR2 FRNRAP. This CDR3 is 13 amino acids long. CDR3 DNA sequence: TGTGCTAGTGGTTTCCAGACAGGGTACGAGCAGTACTTC. Protein product: CASGFQTGYEQYF.

The rearrangement uses TRBV29-1 and TRBJ1-1; tentative D call: TRBD1 (5 bases). Germline V gene data show CDR1 as SQVTM and CDR2 as ANQGSEA. V dropped 7 bases and J dropped 4 bases, with 16 bases sitting between them. The length of the CDR3 is 13 residues. The DNA of the CDR3 is TGCAGCGCGAAACAGGATTTTGTCACTGAAGCTTTCTTT. Translating gives CSAKQDFVTEAFF.

This clone was picked up a small number of times. The chain uses TRBV7-8 and TRBJ1-5, with a possible D match to TRBD1 (6 bases). Germline-derived CDR1 and CDR2 are SGHVS and FQNEAQ. This CDR3 contains 15 residues. Trimming removed 4 bases at V and 4 bases at J, with 14 bases between. CDR3 residues: CASSSRTVRNQPQHF. The CDR3 nucleotides read TGTGCCAGCAGCTCACGGACAGTAAGGAATCAGCCCCAGCATTTT.